The 32 T cell receptor beta chains below come from one sample, sequenced in a study of glioma-infiltrating T cells (dated by TCRdb to the mid-2010s). TCRdb shows the sequencer as Illumina MiSeq. TCR alpha and beta CDR3 regions were amplified with the iRepertoire nested amplicon-rescue multiplex PCR (arm-PCR) platform from RNA. In-frame beta chains were kept once TCRdb had trimmed the public reads at Q25 with fastp and called clones with MiXCR. Each CDR3 protein gets just one entry, which takes the most common genes and DNA from the rows behind it. The sample includes approximately 400,000 distinct CDR3 sequences, with 41% observed a single time. Of the sample, 9.5% to 15% falls within the top ten clones. Sequenced material: glioma tissue, nonneoplastic brain tissue, or PBMCs (not recorded which). The source of these receptors is a human donor with low-grade glioma or glioblastoma, undergoing nonglioma brain surgery, or in good health (not recorded which).

This clonotype came up a few times. The chain has TRBV28 and TRBJ1-2; D is unresolved. V lost 6 bases to trimming and J lost 5 bases, with 10 bases between them. Looked up from germline, CDR1 is MDHEN and CDR2 is SYDVKM. The CDR3 loop spans 12 amino acids. CDR3 nucleotide sequence: TGTGCCAGCAGCCCATCTCGATATGGCTACACCTTC. This translates into CASSPSRYGYTF.

This clonotype occurred many times. This chain joins TRBV28 and TRBJ1-1, with 8 bases lining up with TRBD1. CDR1 is MDHEN, CDR2 SYDVKM, per germline. The ends lost 5 bases at V and 2 bases at J; junction bases unmatched: 4. There are 14 residues in the CDR3. The CDR3 DNA reads as TGTGCCAGCAGTGCAGGGGGCAGTAACACTGAAGCTTTCTTT. Its translation: CASSAGGSNTEAFF. The full variable domain, its missing parts supplied by reference TRBV28 and TRBJ1-1, is DVKVTQSSRYLVKRTGEKVFLECVQDMDHENMFWYRQDPGLGLRLIYFSYDVKMKEKGDIPEGYSVSREKKERFSLILESASTNQTSMYLCASSAGGSNTEAFFGQGTRLTVV.

Worth noting for this clonotype: One junction end does not reproduce the germline sequence, and a read error may be involved. The chain employs TRBV7-2 and TRBJ2-5, with 11 bases identical to TRBD1. Germline CDR1 is SGHTA and CDR2 is FQGNSA. This CDR3 spans 15 amino acids. CDR3 coding DNA: TGTGCCAGCAGCGCCCGGGACAGGGGGTTGGAGACCAAGTACTTC. It translates to CASSARDRGLETKYF.

This clonotype was detected only a few times. CDR3 nucleotide sequence: TGTGCCAGTAGTATAGGACTAGCGGGCACCTACGAGCAGTACTTC. Encoded protein: CASSIGLAGTYEQYF. This chain uses TRBV19 with TRBJ2-7; 10 nucleotides line up with TRBD2. Germline CDR1 reads LNHDA; CDR2 reads SQIVND (reference sequence). The CDR3 extends over 15 amino acids. J lost 2 bases, V lost 1 base, and 2 bases had no gene match. The variable domain in full, completed from reference TRBV19 and TRBJ2-7, reads DGGITQSPKYLFRKEGQNVTLSCEQNLNHDAMYWYRQDPGQGLRLIYYSQIVNDFQKGDIAEGYSVSREKKESFPLTVTSAQKNPTAFYLCASSIGLAGTYEQYFGPGTRLTVT.

V and J are TRBV3-1 and TRBJ2-5; possibly TRBD2 for D (6 bases). This CDR3 contains 16 residues. Trimming took 3 bases from V and 5 from J, leaving 19 bases between them. Germline-derived CDR1 and CDR2 are LGHDT and YNNKEL (reference sequence). DNA of the CDR3: TGTGCCAGCAGCCAGGGACTTCCGAGGTTGGGGGAGACCCAGTACTTC. It specifies CASSQGLPRLGETQYF.

This rearrangement joins TRBV6-2 or TRBV6-3 to TRBJ1-1; D uncertain. V was trimmed by 6 bases and J by 1 base, leaving 15 bases between them. This CDR3 has 15 amino acids. The V gene's germline CDR1 is MNHEY and CDR2 SVGEGT. CDR3 residues: CASSLAGVWNTEAFF. Written as DNA, the CDR3 is TGTGCCAGCAGCCTTGCCGGGGTGTGGAACACTGAAGCTTTCTTT.

This sequence joins TRBV29-1 and TRBJ2-1, with D perhaps being TRBD1 or TRBD2 (7 bases each). The V gene's germline CDR1 is SQVTM and CDR2 ANQGSEA. Trimming removed 1 base at V and 2 bases at J, with 21 bases between. The CDR3 loop spans 18 amino acids. Here the CDR3 DNA reads TGCAGCGTTGAAGTGGGAGGGAACTCCGGGACAGCCTACAATGAGCAGTTCTTC. This gives the protein CSVEVGGNSGTAYNEQFF.

V gene TRBV4-1 combines with J gene TRBJ2-1, with 12 bases aligning to TRBD2. The CDR3 is made up of 15 amino acids. Per germline, CDR1 MGHRA and CDR2 YSYEKL. After removal of 1 base from V and 11 bases from J, the junction contained 6 bases not matched to a gene. The CDR3 DNA sequence: TGCGCCAGCAGCCAAGGACTAGCGGGAGTATATAAGCAGTTCTTC. It translates to CASSQGLAGVYKQFF.

This clonotype appeared a few times. The genes are TRBV7-2 and TRBJ2-1; possibly TRBD2 for D (5 bases). CDR1 and CDR2 (germline): SGHTA, FQGNSA. The CDR3 is 14 amino acids. V dropped 1 base and J dropped 5 bases, with 9 bases sitting between them. The CDR3: CASSLVAGHNEQFF. The CDR3 bases are TGTGCCAGCAGCTTAGTGGCGGGTCACAATGAGCAGTTCTTC.

The chain is built from TRBV29-1 and TRBJ2-5; D assignment may be TRBD1 or TRBD2 (6 bases each). CDR3 length: 13 residues. From germline, CDR1 is SQVTM and CDR2 ANQGSEA. CDR3 sequence reads: CIGGTLGQETQYF. Here the CDR3 DNA reads TGCATTGGCGGGACACTCGGCCAAGAGACCCAGTACTTC.

The rearrangement links TRBV7-9 to TRBJ1-2; TRBD1 matches at 7 bases. V was clipped by 2 bases and J by 4 bases; unmatched bases: 10. From germline, CDR1 is SEHNR and CDR2 FQNEAQ (reference sequence). The CDR3 has 16 amino acids. CDR3 sequence reads: CASSLPFEDRTYGYTF. In DNA form, the CDR3 reads TGTGCCAGCAGCTTACCTTTCGAGGACAGGACCTATGGCTACACCTTC.

As concerns this clonotype: A much larger clone differs by one base, so this may be a read error. The chain uses TRBV28 and TRBJ2-1; TRBD2 might be the D (5 bases). The CDR3 totals 15 residues. V was clipped by 6 bases and J by 10 bases, with 22 bases between them. Germline-derived CDR1 and CDR2 are MDHEN and SYDVKM. The CDR3 coding sequence is TGTGCCAGCAGCTCGGAAGGGATCACCCGGAGGGAGCAGTTCTTC. It translates to CASSSEGITRREQFF.

The chain uses TRBV20-1 and TRBJ2-7; TRBD1 aligns across 10 bases. The germline CDR1 and CDR2 sequences are DFQATT and SNEGSKA (reference sequence). J gave up 3 bases and V 5 bases, and 7 bases lay outside the gene matches. The CDR3 sequence is 14 residues long. CDR3 in amino acids: CSAGGTGVFYEQYF. CDR3 sequence (DNA): TGCAGTGCTGGCGGGACAGGGGTTTTCTACGAGCAGTACTTC.

This clonotype was seen only a few times. The chain joins TRBV20-1 to TRBJ2-3; D not resolved. Between the trimmed V and J ends, which lost 3 bases and 6 bases, there was a span of 19 bases. The CDR3 is 15 amino acids. Looked up from germline, CDR1 is DFQATT and CDR2 is SNEGSKA (reference sequence). CDR3 loop: CSASSGRTSQDTQYF. The CDR3 bases are TGCAGTGCTAGTAGTGGACGGACCTCACAGGATACGCAGTATTTT.

In regard to this clonotype: At one boundary the junction diverges from the germline segment, which might be a read error. CDR3 in DNA: TGTGCCAGCAGACCCGGGGGACAGAATTGGAATTCACCCCCCCACTTT. Protein sequence: CASRPGGQNWNSPPHF. The V call is TRBV6-1, the J call TRBJ1-6, with 7 nucleotides matching TRBD1. The CDR3 spans 16 residues. CDR1 and CDR2 from the germline V gene are MNHNS and SASEGT.

The chain has TRBV19 and TRBJ2-3; 7 bases are shared with TRBD1. J gave up 5 bases and V 3 bases, and 5 bases lay outside the gene matches. CDR3 length: 14 residues. Germline lookup yields CDR1 LNHDA and CDR2 SQIVND (reference sequence). The CDR3 loop is CASSMGQSGDTQYF. Written as DNA, the CDR3 is TGTGCCAGTAGTATGGGACAGAGTGGAGATACGCAGTATTTT.

This sequence joins TRBV20-1 and TRBJ2-1; D tentatively reads TRBD1 or TRBD2 (6 bases each). V shed 2 bases and J shed 0 bases, with 17 bases lying between them. Germline CDR1 and CDR2: DFQATT and SNEGSKA (reference sequence). The CDR3 is 17 amino acids. CDR3 in amino acids: CSARPIGGMSSYNEQFF. The CDR3 nucleotides are TGCAGTGCTAGACCAATAGGGGGGATGAGCTCCTACAATGAGCAGTTCTTC.

The chain carries TRBV6-5 and TRBJ1-3, with a tentative D call TRBD1 (5 bases). With 7 bases removed from V and 8 bases from J, the gap between germline ends came to 18 bases. The CDR3 is 14 amino acids. The germline V gene has CDR1 MNHEY and CDR2 SVGAGI. As DNA, the CDR3 is TGTGCCAGCATCCCGGGACGGGGGAGAGACACCATATATTTT. This codes for CASIPGRGRDTIYF.

This chain links TRBV7-8 with TRBJ1-6; D is unclear. Germline V gene sequence: CDR1 SGHVS, CDR2 FQNEAQ. CDR3 length: 18 amino acids. V was shortened by 1 base and J by 0 bases, with 13 bases between the two germline ends. CDR3 sequence (DNA): TGTGCCAGCAGCTTAGATGTCACGGGAAGCTCCTATAATTCACCCCTCCACTTT. It is translated as CASSLDVTGSSYNSPLHF. Together with reference TRBV7-8 and TRBJ1-6, the CDR3 gives the full variable domain: GAGVSQSPRYKVAKRGQDVALRCDPISGHVSLFWYQQALGQGPEFLTYFQNEAQLDKSGLPSDRFFAERPEGSVSTLKIQRTQQEDSAVYLCASSLDVTGSSYNSPLHFGNGTRLTVT.

This chain uses TRBV4-1 with TRBJ2-7; 11 positions match TRBD1. Trimming at V came to 4 bases and at J to 5 bases, leaving 7 bases not matched to a gene. Looked up from germline, CDR1 is MGHRA and CDR2 is YSYEKL. The CDR3 has 15 residues. The CDR3: CASSPLRDRGDEQYF. CDR3 sequence (DNA): TGCGCCAGCAGCCCCTTACGGGACAGGGGGGACGAGCAGTACTTC.

Many counts were recorded for this clonotype. The chain employs TRBV25-1 and TRBJ2-1; D not resolved. This CDR3 has 15 residues. From germline, CDR1 is MGHDK and CDR2 SYGVNS. V lost 3 bases and J 4 bases, leaving 13 bases between the germline ends. CDR3 in amino acids: CASSDLPTDYNEQFF. CDR3 bases: TGTGCCAGCAGTGATCTCCCGACTGATTACAATGAGCAGTTCTTC.

This chain links TRBV20-1 with TRBJ2-7; 7 nucleotides agree with TRBD2. V lost 0 bases, J lost 2 bases, and 4 bases stayed unmatched. The CDR3 length is 14 residues. Germline V gene sequence: CDR1 DFQATT, CDR2 SNEGSKA (reference sequence). The CDR3: CSARETSSTYEQYF. The CDR3 DNA reads TGCAGTGCTAGAGAGACTAGCAGCACCTACGAGCAGTACTTC.

In regard to this clonotype: A much larger clone sits a single nucleotide away, making a read error possible. The rearrangement links TRBV28 to TRBJ1-1, with D uncertain. This CDR3 contains 12 residues. Germline loops: CDR1 MDHEN, CDR2 SYDVKM. CDR3 sequence reads: CASWELNTGAFF. CDR3 coding DNA: TGTGCCAGTTGGGAGTTGAACACTGGAGCTTTCTTT.

This clonotype was seen only a few times. This chain uses TRBV6-5 with TRBJ2-1; TRBD2 matches 10 bases. The V gene end was trimmed by 2 bases and the J gene end by 0 bases; junction bases not matched to a gene: 10. The CDR3 consists of 19 residues. Germline V CDR1 and CDR2: MNHEY, SVGAGI. CDR3 residues: CASSYVTGSGRPSYNEQFF. The CDR3 DNA follows: TGTGCCAGCAGTTACGTAACTGGTAGCGGGAGGCCCTCCTACAATGAGCAGTTCTTC.

There are many counts of this clonotype. The DNA for the CDR3 is TGTGCCAGCAGTTTAGGGACTAGCGACTACAATGAGCAGTTCTTC. It codes for CASSLGTSDYNEQFF. The V gene is TRBV28, the J gene TRBJ2-1; 10 bases align to TRBD2. V was clipped by 2 bases and J by 3 bases; unmatched bases: 1. Germline CDR1 is MDHEN and CDR2 is SYDVKM. This CDR3 is built from 15 residues.

As regards this clonotype: Given a much more abundant clone one base away, this may be a read error. The chain recombines TRBV28 with TRBJ2-2; 10 positions agree with TRBD1. V lost 7 bases and J lost 4; bases outside the gene matches: 6. CDR1 MDHEN and CDR2 SYDVKM come from the germline V gene. CDR3 length equals 15 residues. The CDR3 DNA sequence: TGTGCCAGCATTTCTGGGACAGGGGTCACCGGGGAGCTGTTTTTT. Protein sequence: CASISGTGVTGELFF.

This clonotype has ten or more counts. The V and J genes are TRBV4-3 and TRBJ2-1, with a tentative D call TRBD1 (5 bases). The germline gives CDR1 LGHNA, CDR2 YSLEER. Trimming cost V 1 base and J 4 bases, with 11 bases left between them. This CDR3 spans 15 amino acids. The CDR3 DNA reads as TGCGCCAGCAGCCAAGTTCAGGGTCAGTACAATGAGCAGTTCTTC. The encoded protein is CASSQVQGQYNEQFF.

The chain joins TRBV4-2 to TRBJ1-6; the D gene is possibly TRBD1 (5 bases). Germline V CDR1 and CDR2: LGHNA, YNFKEQ. The V gene lost 4 bases and the J gene lost 3 bases, with 19 bases spanning the gap. The CDR3 spans 18 residues. The CDR3 DNA sequence: TGTGCCAGCAGCCTTGGGGTGACAGAGACCTTCTATAATTCACCCCTCCACTTT. It is translated as CASSLGVTETFYNSPLHF.

This clonotype was seen a handful of times. The rearrangement joins TRBV24-1 to TRBJ2-1, with D perhaps matching TRBD1 (6 bases). CDR3 length: 16 residues. V gave up 0 bases and J gave up 2 bases, with 10 bases separating them. Germline assignment: CDR1 KGHDR and CDR2 SFDVKD. The chain's CDR3 is CATSDLRAGAYNEQFF. The CDR3 coding sequence is TGTGCCACCAGTGATTTGAGGGCAGGGGCCTACAATGAGCAGTTCTTC.

The V and J genes are TRBV19 and TRBJ2-3, with a weak D call TRBD1 (5 bases). Trimming pared 5 bases from V and 1 base from J, leaving 10 bases between. Per germline, CDR1 LNHDA and CDR2 SQIVND (reference sequence). The CDR3 loop spans 14 amino acids. This chain's CDR3 is CASSLQAGTDTQYF. In DNA form, the CDR3 reads TGTGCCAGTAGTCTACAGGCAGGCACAGATACGCAGTATTTT.

This sequence joins TRBV4-1 and TRBJ2-1; TRBD2 aligns across 14 bases. CDR1 is MGHRA and CDR2 is YSYEKL in the germline V gene. Germline trimming cut 8 bases from V and 5 bases from J; bases unmatched to any gene: 5. CDR3 size: 15 residues. The CDR3 loop is CASRGGLAGDNEQFF. The CDR3 region has the DNA TGCGCCAGCCGGGGGGGACTAGCGGGAGACAATGAGCAGTTCTTC.

This clonotype was detected once. A single base separates this from a much larger clone, so it may be a read error. V gene TRBV28 combines with J gene TRBJ1-5; 10 bases line up with TRBD1. V lost 6 bases, J lost 9 bases, and 14 bases stayed unmatched. Germline V gives CDR1 MDHEN, CDR2 SYDVKM. This CDR3 is 16 amino acids long. CDR3 DNA: TGTGCCAGCAGCCTACTCGGACAGGGGGTGACTCGGCCCCAGCATTTT. It codes for CASSLLGQGVTRPQHF.